Below, one T cell receptor beta chain is given with its context. This sample stems from a study of OX40 agonist ivuxolimab in advanced cancers. Repertoires were generated with immunoSEQ multiplex PCR, while TCRdb's copy carries only in-frame clones and drops some. This table has more than 80,000 clones, 91% appearing once. V lost 4 bases to trimming and J lost 5 bases; unmatched junction nucleotides: 5. This CDR3 contains 13 residues. CDR1 is MGHRA, CDR2 YSYEKL, per germline. This sample comprised CD4+ or CD8+ T cells sorted from blood, obtained in a trial of the OX40 agonist ivuxolimab. This TCR was recovered from an adult with an advanced solid tumor such as melanoma, head and neck, liver or kidney cancer. V is TRBV4-1 and J is TRBJ2-7; TRBD2 agrees at 7 bases. The CDR3 reads CASSLTSVNEQYF. CDR3 sequence (DNA): TGCGCCAGCAGCCTCACTAGCGTCAACGAGCAGTACTTC.